The 6 T cell receptor beta chains in this list originate from one sample, sequenced in a study of CD8+ T cells in alopecia areata. Reverse transcription of extracted RNA yielded cDNA, which provided the sequencing template. Libraries were prepared by immunoSEQ multiplex PCR; TCRdb keeps only in-frame clonotypes and omits some of them. This sample has approximately 300,000 clones, each found more than once. After pooling, cutaneous lymph node cells were sorted with CD4, CD8alpha, NKG2D, NKG2ACE and other markers. The material sequenced was CD4+ T cells sorted from a lymph node. The receptors stem from a C3H/HeJ mouse with alopecia areata. Strain MHC haplotype: H2-k.

About this clone: The gene names here belong to mouse. The sequenced fragment ends 4 residues before the CDR3 boundary, so the rest is inferred from the germline J gene. The J gene is TRBJ2-3, the V gene TRBV1, with TRBD2 identical over 10 bases. The J segment lost 0 bases and the V segment lost 0 bases, leaving 6 bases of the junction unmatched. Germline V gene sequence: CDR1 NSQYPW, CDR2 LRSPGD (reference sequence). CDR3 length: 18 amino acids. The part of the CDR3 DNA that was read is TGCACCTGCAGTGCAGATTCCTGGGGGGGCGCGAGTGCAGAA. Translated: CTCSADSWGGASAE. The entire CDR3 reads CTCSADSWGGASAETLYF.

Regarding this clone: Gene names follow the mouse nomenclature. The sample contains more than one DNA sequence encoding this CDR3. The CDR3 loop is CASGDRGGDTQYF. Partial CDR3 DNA: TGTGCCAGCGGTGATCGGGGGGGAGAC. The rearrangement links TRBV13-2 to TRBJ2-5; 7 bases match TRBD2. The CDR3 end lies 4 residues beyond the end of the read and is filled in from the germline J gene. The CDR3 is 13 residues long. Per the germline V gene, CDR1 is NNHNN and CDR2 is SYGAGS (reference sequence).

There are a few counts of this clone. Each gene name is a mouse one. The read falls 4 residues short of the CDR3 end, and the missing part is taken from the germline J gene. The V and J genes are TRBV12-1 and TRBJ2-1; 10 bases align to TRBD1. CDR3 length: 16 amino acids. CDR1 and CDR2 (germline): SGHSN, HYEKVE. V lost 3 bases to trimming and J lost 2 bases; unmatched junction nucleotides: 6. The CDR3 here is CASSVSGTGDYAEQFF. The covered CDR3 bases are TGTGCCAGCTCTGTCTCCGGGACAGGGGACTATGCT.

This clone has a handful of counts. Each gene name is a mouse one. From the germline J gene comes the end of the CDR3, since the read stops 4 residues before it. The chain links TRBV1 to TRBJ1-1; 8 bases are shared with TRBD1. Germline CDR1 is NSQYPW and CDR2 is LRSPGD (reference sequence). The CDR3 sequence is 13 residues long. The ends lost 6 bases at V and 3 bases at J; junction bases unmatched: 3. The part of the CDR3 DNA that was read is TGCACCTGCAGGAGACAGGGGTACACA. Translation: CTCRRQGYT. The complete CDR3 protein is CTCRRQGYTEVFF.

This clone appeared a few times. Here the gene names and germline are mouse. The CDR3 end lies 4 residues beyond the end of the read and is filled in from the germline J gene. At the DNA level, this CDR3 is encoded by other sequences in the same sample as well. The rearrangement joins TRBV31 to TRBJ2-4, with D unclear. Trimming removed 0 bases at V and 0 bases at J, with 7 bases between. This CDR3 region has 14 residues. CDR1 and CDR2 (germline): GKSSPN, SITVG. The CDR3 here is CAWSLGGSQNTLYF. Incomplete CDR3 DNA: TGTGCCTGGAGTCTAGGAGGGAGTCAAAAC.

This clone was counted only a few times. Gene names are mouse gene names. The read terminates 4 residues before the CDR3 end, so the remaining end is supplied by the germline J gene. The J gene is TRBJ2-5, the V gene TRBV17, with 12 nucleotides matching TRBD2. The germline CDR1 and CDR2 sequences are MNHDT and YYDKIL. The CDR3 totals 15 residues. This CDR3 reads CASSSTGGAQDTQYF. CDR3 DNA, as far as it was read: TGTGCTAGCAGTTCGACTGGGGGGGCGCAGGAC.